This T cell receptor (beta chain) was found in a study of T cell changes during pregnancy in multiple sclerosis. Measured with immunoSEQ multiplex PCR; TCRdb has only the in-frame clones, and not every one. The sample includes about 17,000 clones, about four fifths of them seen just once. The germline gives CDR1 MNHNS, CDR2 SASEGT. CDR3 size: 14 residues. Trimming took 6 bases from V and 2 from J, leaving 14 bases between them. The sequencing used CD8+ T cells from peripheral blood mononuclear cells, collected in the third trimester of pregnancy. This receptor was taken from a female donor in good health, enrolled as a control in a pregnancy study. The V and J genes are TRBV6-1 and TRBJ2-7; maybe TRBD1 (7 bases). The CDR3 bases are TGTGCCAGCAGCCTGACAGGGAGGACCTACGAGCAGTACTTC. Translation gives CASSLTGRTYEQYF.